Below are 20 T cell receptor beta chains sequenced from a single sample in a study of cytomegalovirus exposure and HLA in healthy donors. 60 Vbeta and 13 Jbeta primers were used in PCR. Measured with immunoSEQ multiplex PCR; TCRdb has only the in-frame clones, and not every one. The data show 95,000 to 150,000 clones, with 66% seen just once and 1.5% held by the top ten. The sample comprised PBMCs. The receptor set was obtained from a man younger than 35 in good health and CMV-seronegative.

The chain combines TRBV5-6 with TRBJ1-3; tentative D call: TRBD1 (5 bases). Germline CDR1 is SGHDT and CDR2 is YYEEEE. V lost 1 base and J lost 3, with 17 bases in between. CDR3 length: 17 amino acids. CDR3 region: CASSLMGPQGYGNTIYF. CDR3 nucleotides: TGTGCCAGCAGCTTGATGGGGCCCCAGGGATATGGAAACACCATATATTTT.

CDR3 coding DNA: TGTGCCAGCAGTGAATTTGGGACAGGGATAGACATTCAGTACTTC. This gives the protein CASSEFGTGIDIQYF. This rearrangement joins TRBV25-1 to TRBJ2-4, with 9 bases matching TRBD1. The length of the CDR3 is 15 residues. Germline CDR1 is MGHDK and CDR2 is SYGVNS. V trimming: 1 base; J trimming: 8 bases; junction bases outside the gene matches: 6. Complete variable domain (other parts from reference TRBV25-1 and TRBJ2-4): EADIYQTPRYLVIGTGKKITLECSQTMGHDKMYWYQQDPGMELHLIHYSYGVNSTEKGDLSSESTVSRIRTEHFPLTLESARPSHTSQYLCASSEFGTGIDIQYFGAGTRLSVL.

The gene calls are TRBV4-2 and TRBJ1-2; perhaps TRBD1 as D (5 bases). Germline lookup yields CDR1 LGHNA and CDR2 YNFKEQ. Trimming cost V 3 bases and J 4 bases, with 18 bases left between them. The CDR3 sequence is 16 residues long. CDR3 residues: CASSHLRGEGLYGYTF. CDR3 sequence (DNA): TGTGCCAGCAGCCACCTCCGAGGGGAGGGGCTCTATGGCTACACCTTC.

V gene TRBV6-1 combines with J gene TRBJ2-7; tentative D call: TRBD1 (5 bases). V lost 8 bases and J 3 bases, leaving 11 bases between the germline ends. The germline gives CDR1 MNHNS, CDR2 SASEGT. The CDR3 has 12 amino acids. The CDR3 here is CASQGWGYEQYF. CDR3 DNA: TGTGCCAGCCAGGGTTGGGGCTACGAGCAGTACTTC.

This clone was observed a few times. The chain joins TRBV25-1 to TRBJ1-6; D unclear. CDR1 is MGHDK, CDR2 SYGVNS, per germline. This CDR3 is 13 amino acids long. Between the trimmed V and J ends, which lost 5 bases and 9 bases, there was a span of 11 bases. The CDR3 loop is CASSSGNVSPLHF. Here the CDR3 DNA reads TGTGCCAGCAGTTCAGGAAACGTTTCACCCCTCCACTTT.

This clone has only a few counts. The gene calls are TRBV30 and TRBJ1-5; tentatively, D is TRBD1 (6 bases). CDR1 and CDR2 from the germline V gene are GTSNPN and SVGIG (reference sequence). V shed 0 bases and J shed 10 bases, with 16 bases lying between them. The CDR3 runs 14 residues. CDR3 bases: TGTGCCTGGAGTGTTCGGCAGGGGTACGGTCCCCAGCATTTT. As protein: CAWSVRQGYGPQHF.

V and J are TRBV18 and TRBJ1-1; D is possibly TRBD1 (6 bases). Germline values: CDR1 KGHSH, CDR2 LQKENI. The CDR3 consists of 15 residues. Trimming removed 2 bases from V and 0 bases from J, with 10 bases in between. CDR3 sequence: CASSPGTGLNTEAFF. CDR3 in DNA: TGTGCCAGCTCACCAGGAACAGGGCTGAACACTGAAGCTTTCTTT.

This sequence joins TRBV6-5 and TRBJ1-1; 12 bases are a match to TRBD1. With 6 bases clipped from V and 7 bases from J, the junction kept 9 bases outside the gene matches. The germline gives CDR1 MNHEY, CDR2 SVGAGI. The CDR3 totals 15 residues. CDR3 sequence: CASRPPGQGAGEAFF. The CDR3 DNA is TGTGCCAGCAGGCCCCCGGGACAGGGGGCGGGTGAAGCTTTCTTT.

CDR3 sequence: CSVQGYTEAFF. The CDR3 DNA reads as TGCAGTGTCCAGGGATACACTGAAGCTTTCTTT. V gene TRBV20-1 combines with J gene TRBJ1-1; a possible D gene is TRBD1 (5 bases). The V end was cut by 7 bases, the J end by 3 bases, with 9 bases between. The CDR3 has 11 residues. Germline V lookup: CDR1 DFQATT, CDR2 SNEGSKA (reference sequence).

The V gene is TRBV9, the J gene TRBJ2-1; 7 bases match TRBD1. CDR1 and CDR2 from the germline V gene are SGDLS and YYNGEE. The J segment lost 4 bases and the V segment lost 0 bases, leaving 7 bases of the junction unmatched. The CDR3 runs to 16 residues. The CDR3 protein is CASSVAGRDSYNEQFF. Here the CDR3 DNA reads TGTGCCAGCAGCGTAGCGGGAAGGGACAGTTACAATGAGCAGTTCTTC.

This chain links TRBV11-2 with TRBJ2-2; D might be TRBD1 (5 bases). With 5 bases removed from V and 1 base from J, the gap between germline ends came to 11 bases. This CDR3 contains 15 residues. Germline V gives CDR1 SGHAT, CDR2 FQNNGV. CDR3 nucleotides: TGTGCCAGCAGCGGTGGGGCGCTGAACACCGGGGAGCTGTTTTTT. It is translated as CASSGGALNTGELFF.

This rearrangement joins TRBV7-8 to TRBJ2-7; 7 nucleotides align to TRBD2. The germline V gene has CDR1 SGHVS and CDR2 FQNEAQ. With 3 bases clipped from V and 2 bases from J, the junction kept 7 bases outside the gene matches. The CDR3 consists of 15 residues. CDR3 coding DNA: TGTGCCAGCAGCTTCGAGGCGGGGGATACCTACGAGCAGTACTTC. Protein product: CASSFEAGDTYEQYF.

This clone has just a few counts. This chain joins TRBV6-6 and TRBJ1-5; D uncertain. CDR1 MNHNY and CDR2 SVGAGI come from the germline V gene (reference sequence). This CDR3 spans 14 amino acids. Trimming took 8 bases from V and 1 from J, leaving 12 bases between them. CDR3 DNA sequence: TGTGCCAGCGATGGTGGAGGAAGCAATCAGCCCCAGCATTTT. Residues: CASDGGGSNQPQHF.

This chain connects TRBV28 to TRBJ1-5, with 7 positions matching TRBD1. CDR3 size: 14 residues. V gave up 11 bases and J gave up 0 bases; unmatched junction bases: 7. Per the germline V gene, CDR1 is MDHEN and CDR2 is SYDVKM. CDR3 protein: CAGGDRDSNQPQHF. The CDR3 region has the DNA TGTGCCGGGGGAGACAGGGATAGCAATCAGCCCCAGCATTTT.

This clone was seen more than once but under ten times. This chain joins TRBV6-5 and TRBJ1-2; D possibly corresponds to TRBD1 (6 bases). The CDR3 runs 13 residues. The germline V gene encodes CDR1 MNHEY and CDR2 SVGAGI. Trimming took off 6 bases at V and 4 bases at J, with 12 bases between the two ends. CDR3 bases: TGTGCCAGCAGAGAAACAGGGCCCTATGGCTACACCTTC. It specifies CASRETGPYGYTF.

This clone was seen a handful of times. V and J are TRBV9 and TRBJ2-3, with 7 positions matching TRBD2. The trim removed 4 bases at V and 4 bases at J, leaving 9 bases unmatched. Germline CDR1 reads SGDLS; CDR2 reads YYNGEE. This CDR3 comprises 15 residues. CDR3 protein: CASSSRSGTADTQYF. CDR3 in DNA: TGTGCCAGCAGCAGCCGCAGCGGGACTGCAGATACGCAGTATTTT.

The CDR3 region has the DNA TGTGCCAGCAGCCCTAGCTCCTACGAGCAGTACTTC. The encoded protein is CASSPSSYEQYF. The genes are TRBV7-2 and TRBJ2-7, with D uncertain. Germline V gene sequence: CDR1 SGHTA, CDR2 FQGNSA. V dropped 5 bases and J dropped 0 bases, with 5 bases sitting between them. The CDR3 has 12 residues.

J is TRBJ1-1 and V is TRBV28, with D uncertain. The CDR3 consists of 11 residues. V was shortened by 3 bases and J by 11 bases, with 10 bases between the two germline ends. Germline lookup yields CDR1 MDHEN and CDR2 SYDVKM. CDR3: CASSFRGSAFF. Here the CDR3 DNA reads TGTGCCAGCAGTTTCAGAGGGTCGGCTTTCTTT. The full variable domain, in which reference TRBV28 and TRBJ1-1 provide the parts outside the CDR3, is DVKVTQSSRYLVKRTGEKVFLECVQDMDHENMFWYRQDPGLGLRLIYFSYDVKMKEKGDIPEGYSVSREKKERFSLILESASTNQTSMYLCASSFRGSAFFGQGTRLTVV.

CDR3 loop: CASQLQYQGNEQYF. The DNA for the CDR3 is TGTGCCAGTCAACTACAGTACCAGGGGAACGAGCAGTACTTC. The rearrangement uses TRBV19 and TRBJ2-7; tentatively, D is TRBD1 (6 bases). V lost 8 bases, J lost 5 bases, and 19 bases lay in between. This CDR3 comprises 14 residues. Germline lookup yields CDR1 LNHDA and CDR2 SQIVND (reference sequence).

The J gene is TRBJ1-1, the V gene TRBV11-2; tentative D call: TRBD1 (5 bases). From germline, CDR1 is SGHAT and CDR2 FQNNGV. Trimming took off 6 bases at V and 0 bases at J, with 20 bases between the two ends. This CDR3 has 17 amino acids. The CDR3 here is CASRSRGPPKMNTEAFF. The CDR3 DNA is TGTGCCAGCAGATCGCGGGGCCCGCCGAAAATGAACACTGAAGCTTTCTTT.